These 32 T cell receptor beta chains were all obtained from the same sample, sequenced in a study of T-cell memory formation after mild COVID-19. TCRdb reanalysed the 5' RACE reads using MiXCR and keeps one entry per CDR3 protein. The sample lists some 130,000 distinct CDR3 sequences; 15% to 20% were seen once. Material for sequencing was PBMCs or a T cell subset sorted from them (not recorded which). Receptor source: a man between 18 and 35 years old who had mild COVID-19 (a few samples of this study predate the infection). Cell type and time point are not known.

There are a few counts of this clonotype. V usage is TRBV7-2 and J usage is TRBJ1-2, with 7 bases matching TRBD1. V lost 5 bases to trimming and J lost 2 bases; unmatched junction nucleotides: 11. This CDR3 spans 16 amino acids. Per the germline V gene, CDR1 is SGHTA and CDR2 is FQGNSA. The CDR3, as DNA: TGTGCCAGCAGCCTCCGAGGGGGCCAGGGGAACTATGGCTACACCTTC. This gives the protein CASSLRGGQGNYGYTF.

This clonotype has ten or more counts. The chain uses TRBV20-1 and TRBJ2-7; 12 positions agree with TRBD2. V gave up 2 bases and J gave up 7 bases; unmatched junction bases: 6. Germline V gene lookup returns CDR1 DFQATT and CDR2 SNEGSKA (reference sequence). This CDR3 is built from 14 residues. CDR3 in amino acids: CSARPSGGASEQYV. The CDR3 DNA reads as TGCAGTGCTAGACCTAGCGGGGGGGCGAGTGAGCAGTACGTC.

This clonotype came up many times. This chain joins TRBV5-5 and TRBJ2-5; D could derive from TRBD1 or TRBD2 (6 bases each). The V gene lost 4 bases and the J gene lost 2 bases, with 9 bases spanning the gap. Germline V gives CDR1 SGHKS, CDR2 YYEKEE (reference sequence). This CDR3 spans 13 amino acids. CDR3 region: CASSGGLQETQYF. The DNA for the CDR3 is TGTGCCAGCAGCGGGGGGCTTCAAGAGACCCAGTACTTC.

The chain couples TRBV4-1 to TRBJ1-1; perhaps TRBD1 as D (6 bases). Trimming took off 7 bases at V and 1 base at J, with 25 bases between the two ends. Germline assignment: CDR1 MGHRA and CDR2 YSYEKL. This CDR3 region has 18 residues. For the CDR3, the DNA is TGCGCCAGCAACCAGCCTGCGCAGGGGAGGACGGGGAACACTGAAGCTTTCTTT. It yields the protein CASNQPAQGRTGNTEAFF.

The chain carries TRBV7-9 and TRBJ2-5; D may correspond to TRBD1 or TRBD2 (5 bases each). Trimming pared 3 bases from V and 2 bases from J, leaving 10 bases between. The CDR3 is made up of 14 amino acids. The V gene's germline CDR1 is SEHNR and CDR2 FQNEAQ (reference sequence). For the CDR3, the DNA is TGTGCCAGCAGCTTGATGGGGGAACAAGAGACCCAGTACTTC. Its protein product is CASSLMGEQETQYF.

The chain carries TRBV20-1 and TRBJ2-7; no clear D gene. Germline CDR1 is DFQATT and CDR2 is SNEGSKA (reference sequence). V was trimmed by 3 bases and J by 0 bases, leaving 3 bases between them. The CDR3 sequence is 11 residues long. The CDR3 region is CSARSSYEQYF. In DNA form, the CDR3 reads TGCAGTGCTAGGAGCTCCTACGAGCAGTACTTC.

This rearrangement joins TRBV7-9 to TRBJ2-1; D is unresolved. The CDR3 is 12 amino acids. CDR1 is SEHNR and CDR2 is FQNEAQ in the germline V gene (reference sequence). The V gene lost 7 bases and the J gene lost 9 bases, with 13 bases spanning the gap. CDR3 amino acids: CASTPLGGEQFF. In nucleotides, the CDR3 is TGTGCCAGCACCCCTCTCGGCGGTGAGCAGTTCTTC.

The J gene is TRBJ2-3, the V gene TRBV7-9, with D possibly being TRBD2 (6 bases). The germline V gene has CDR1 SEHNR and CDR2 FQNEAQ (reference sequence). The CDR3 consists of 15 residues. V was shortened by 5 bases and J by 8 bases, with 20 bases between the two germline ends. Here the CDR3 reads CASSPSAGGSGTQYF. DNA of the CDR3: TGTGCCAGCAGCCCCTCAGCGGGTGGGTCCGGTACGCAGTATTTT.

V usage is TRBV5-1 and J usage is TRBJ1-1, with 8 bases matching TRBD1. The length of the CDR3 is 14 residues. Germline V gene data show CDR1 as SGHRS and CDR2 as YFSETQ. Unmatched junction bases numbered 6, after V lost 2 bases and J lost 6 bases. The CDR3 DNA reads TGCGCCAGCAGCTTTACAGGGGGAGTCCCTGAAGCTTTCTTT. It yields the protein CASSFTGGVPEAFF.

This clonotype was seen only a few times. The genes are TRBV5-4 and TRBJ2-1; 8 positions agree with TRBD1. After removal of 4 bases from V and 0 bases from J, the junction contained 9 bases not matched to a gene. The CDR3 spans 17 residues. The V gene's germline CDR1 is SGHNT and CDR2 YYREEE (reference sequence). The CDR3 loop is CASSAGQALSSYNEQFF. The CDR3 DNA reads as TGTGCCAGCAGCGCGGGACAGGCCCTAAGCTCCTACAATGAGCAGTTCTTC.

V gene TRBV12-3 or TRBV12-4 combines with J gene TRBJ1-6; D call uncertain. V lost 3 bases to trimming and J lost 10 bases, with 10 bases between them. This CDR3 is built from 13 residues. The CDR3: CASSFNKLSPLHF. In nucleotides, the CDR3 is TGTGCCAGCAGTTTCAACAAACTATCACCCCTCCACTTT.

This clonotype was observed a few times. The chain uses TRBV3-1 and TRBJ1-4; D gene unclear. The CDR3 sequence is 13 residues long. V shed 3 bases and J shed 4 bases, with 6 bases lying between them. Germline V gene sequence: CDR1 LGHDT, CDR2 YNNKEL (reference sequence). The CDR3 DNA sequence: TGTGCCAGCAGCCACCGGGATAATGAAAAACTGTTTTTT. Translation: CASSHRDNEKLFF.

The chain is built from TRBV7-2 and TRBJ1-1; D call uncertain. The CDR3 extends over 15 amino acids. In germline, CDR1 is SGHTA, CDR2 FQGNSA. V shed 7 bases and J shed 0 bases, with 15 bases lying between them. The CDR3 region is CASTLRNRMNTEAFF. Here the CDR3 DNA reads TGTGCCAGCACCCTTAGAAACAGAATGAACACTGAAGCTTTCTTT.

The V and J genes are TRBV7-6 and TRBJ1-5; D is unresolved. V was trimmed by 3 bases and J by 0 bases, leaving 9 bases between them. The CDR3 loop spans 15 amino acids. CDR1 is SGHVS, CDR2 FNYEAQ, per germline. CDR3 bases: TGTGCCAGCAGCTTTTGGAAATATAGCAATCAGCCCCAGCATTTT. Amino acid sequence: CASSFWKYSNQPQHF.

This clonotype was observed a single time. The chain recombines TRBV7-3 with TRBJ2-5, with D possibly matching TRBD1 (6 bases). V lost 4 bases and J lost 5, with 14 bases in between. The CDR3 extends over 14 amino acids. Germline assignment: CDR1 SGHTA and CDR2 FQGTGA. This CDR3 is CASSSTGHGETQYF. As DNA, the CDR3 is TGTGCCAGCAGCTCCACAGGGCACGGGGAGACCCAGTACTTC.

This clonotype was counted a few times. The chain has TRBV7-2 and TRBJ1-6, with TRBD1 identical over 7 bases. The CDR3 length is 15 residues. The germline V gene encodes CDR1 SGHTA and CDR2 FQGNSA. J gave up 7 bases and V 5 bases, and 8 bases lay outside the gene matches. The CDR3 nucleotides are TGTGCCAGCAGCCACGAGAGGGGGCGAAATTCACCCCTCCACTTT. Translation gives CASSHERGRNSPLHF. Using reference TRBV7-2 and TRBJ1-6 for the parts outside the CDR3, the full variable domain is GAGVSQSPSNKVTEKGKDVELRCDPISGHTALYWYRQSLGQGLEFLIYFQGNSAPDKSGLPSDRFSAERTGGSVSTLTIQRTQQEDSAVYLCASSHERGRNSPLHFGNGTRLTVT.

The chain combines TRBV5-4 with TRBJ1-2, with TRBD1 matching 11 bases. With V trimmed by 3 bases and J by 2 bases, 0 bases remained unmatched. This CDR3 region has 14 residues. The germline V gene encodes CDR1 SGHNT and CDR2 YYREEE (reference sequence). This CDR3 reads CASSWTGGNYGYTF. In nucleotides, the CDR3 is TGTGCCAGCAGCTGGACAGGGGGCAACTATGGCTACACCTTC.

This rearrangement joins TRBV5-6 to TRBJ2-3, with a weak D call TRBD1 (5 bases). Trimming pared 3 bases from V and 3 bases from J, leaving 14 bases between. The germline V gene has CDR1 SGHDT and CDR2 YYEEEE. There are 15 residues in the CDR3. CDR3 bases: TGTGCCAGCAGCTGGGGCGAGATAGGGACAGATACGCAGTATTTT. Residues: CASSWGEIGTDTQYF.

This clonotype showed up just a few times. The V and J genes are TRBV3-1 and TRBJ2-6, with D perhaps TRBD1 (5 bases). CDR1 is LGHDT and CDR2 is YNNKEL in the germline V gene (reference sequence). The CDR3 extends over 17 amino acids. Trimming took off 1 base at V and 2 bases at J, with 12 bases between the two ends. CDR3 sequence (DNA): TGTGCCAGCAGCCAAGGGTTCAGGGTAGCTGGGGCCAACGTCCTGACTTTC. As protein: CASSQGFRVAGANVLTF.

The chain has TRBV9 and TRBJ2-1; the D gene is possibly TRBD2 (6 bases). CDR1 is SGDLS, CDR2 YYNGEE, per germline. This CDR3 is built from 15 residues. V lost 4 bases to trimming and J lost 7 bases, with 18 bases between them. CDR3 bases: TGTGCCAGCAGCCCCCTCCAGGGCGCGGGGAATGAGCAGTTCTTC. Encoded protein: CASSPLQGAGNEQFF. The full variable domain, with the rest looked up from reference TRBV9 and TRBJ2-1, is DSGVTQTPKHLITATGQRVTLRCSPRSGDLSVYWYQQSLDQGLQFLIQYYNGEERAKGNILERFSAQQFPDLHSELNLSSLELGDSALYFCASSPLQGAGNEQFFGPGTRLTVL.

This clonotype has just a few counts. CDR3 DNA sequence: TGTGCCAGCAGCATGAGGGGACTAGCGGGGAAAGACAATGAGCAGTTCTTC. Residues: CASSMRGLAGKDNEQFF. The chain uses TRBV12-3 or TRBV12-4 and TRBJ2-1; 13 bases agree with TRBD2. This CDR3 is built from 17 residues. With V trimmed by 6 bases and J by 5 bases, 10 bases remained unmatched.

The V call is TRBV7-2, the J call TRBJ2-5; D tentatively fits TRBD1 or TRBD2 (6 bases each). This CDR3 has 14 amino acids. CDR1 and CDR2 (germline): SGHTA, FQGNSA. V was cut by 5 bases and J by 1 base, with 11 bases left in between. The CDR3 nucleotides are TGTGCCAGCAGCCCGGGGGCCTTCCAAGAGACCCAGTACTTC. This gives the protein CASSPGAFQETQYF.

This chain uses TRBV10-3 with TRBJ2-7, with D tentatively TRBD1 or TRBD2 (5 bases each). CDR3 length: 12 amino acids. Germline CDR1 reads ENHRY; CDR2 reads SYGVKD. V lost 6 bases and J lost 3, with 9 bases in between. For the CDR3, the DNA is TGTGCCATCAGCCGGGACGGCTACGAGCAGTACTTC. This encodes CAISRDGYEQYF.

The chain carries TRBV6-5 and TRBJ2-3; D may be TRBD2 (6 bases). Per the germline V gene, CDR1 is MNHEY and CDR2 is SVGAGI. V lost 4 bases to trimming and J lost 5 bases, with 16 bases between them. The length of the CDR3 is 15 residues. As DNA, the CDR3 is TGTGCCAGCAGTTTCGGCCGGGGGACGCGAGATACGCAGTATTTT. It codes for CASSFGRGTRDTQYF.

This clonotype was seen a few times. This rearrangement joins TRBV6-5 to TRBJ2-7; 7 bases align to TRBD1. Germline lookup yields CDR1 MNHEY and CDR2 SVGAGI. V trimming: 2 bases; J trimming: 3 bases; junction bases outside the gene matches: 10. This CDR3 comprises 16 residues. The CDR3 sequence: CASSYTGTADIYEQYF. CDR3 sequence (DNA): TGTGCCAGCAGTTACACAGGGACAGCCGATATCTACGAGCAGTACTTC.

This chain links TRBV11-2 with TRBJ1-6; D unresolved. Germline V gives CDR1 SGHAT, CDR2 FQNNGV. The CDR3 is 15 amino acids. Trimming removed 8 bases at V and 7 bases at J, with 18 bases between. The CDR3 DNA reads as TGTGCCAGCTCTCGACGGGAAGGGCAAAATTCACCCCTCCACTTT. Translated: CASSRREGQNSPLHF.

This clonotype was seen more than once but under ten times. This chain connects TRBV28 to TRBJ2-2, with D perhaps matching TRBD1 (7 bases). Germline V CDR1 and CDR2: MDHEN, SYDVKM. The CDR3 has 16 residues. V was cut by 4 bases and J by 0 bases, with 12 bases left in between. CDR3 in DNA: TGTGCCAGCAGTTCGGGGGACAGATCGAACACCGGGGAGCTGTTTTTT. Translated, it gives CASSSGDRSNTGELFF. The variable domain in full, completed from reference TRBV28 and TRBJ2-2, reads DVKVTQSSRYLVKRTGEKVFLECVQDMDHENMFWYRQDPGLGLRLIYFSYDVKMKEKGDIPEGYSVSREKKERFSLILESASTNQTSMYLCASSSGDRSNTGELFFGEGSRLTVL.

The table lists this clonotype with a few counts. The V call is TRBV12-3 or TRBV12-4, the J call TRBJ2-3; TRBD2 aligns across 9 bases. The CDR3 spans 16 residues. The trim removed 3 bases at V and 3 bases at J, leaving 7 bases unmatched. The CDR3: CASSFMRGGVTDTQYF. The CDR3, as DNA: TGTGCCAGCAGTTTTATGCGGGGGGGCGTAACAGATACGCAGTATTTT.

The chain recombines TRBV7-2 with TRBJ2-3; TRBD2 matches 7 bases. Per the germline V gene, CDR1 is SGHTA and CDR2 is FQGNSA. V trimming: 7 bases; J trimming: 0 bases; junction bases outside the gene matches: 7. The CDR3 sequence is 15 residues long. The CDR3 protein is CASTLPSGSTDTQYF. CDR3 nucleotide sequence: TGTGCCAGCACCCTTCCTAGCGGTAGCACAGATACGCAGTATTTT.

This clonotype has just a few counts. For the CDR3, the DNA is TGCGCCAGCAGCCGAGGTGCTGGGACAGAAGAGACCCAGTACTTC. Translation: CASSRGAGTEETQYF. V and J are TRBV4-3 and TRBJ2-5; 7 positions match TRBD1. The germline gives CDR1 LGHNA, CDR2 YSLEER. The CDR3 covers 15 residues. V was pared by 4 bases and J by 3 bases, with 8 bases of the junction left unmatched.

This clonotype came up a few times. The rearrangement joins TRBV2 to TRBJ2-7; TRBD1 matches 8 bases. This CDR3 contains 14 residues. Germline trimming cut 8 bases from V and 1 base from J; bases unmatched to any gene: 7. In germline, CDR1 is SNHLY, CDR2 FYNNEI. CDR3 DNA sequence: TGTGCCAGCTGTCGGGACAGGTTTTCCTACGAGCAGTACTTC. Protein: CASCRDRFSYEQYF.

CDR3 in DNA: TGTGCCAGCAGTTACATTGGGGGAAGAGGCTACACCTTC. It codes for CASSYIGGRGYTF. This sequence joins TRBV6-2 or TRBV6-3 and TRBJ1-2; D perhaps matches TRBD1 (5 bases). The length of the CDR3 is 13 residues. Trimming took off 2 bases at V and 8 bases at J, with 12 bases between the two ends. Looked up from germline, CDR1 is MNHEY and CDR2 is SVGEGT.